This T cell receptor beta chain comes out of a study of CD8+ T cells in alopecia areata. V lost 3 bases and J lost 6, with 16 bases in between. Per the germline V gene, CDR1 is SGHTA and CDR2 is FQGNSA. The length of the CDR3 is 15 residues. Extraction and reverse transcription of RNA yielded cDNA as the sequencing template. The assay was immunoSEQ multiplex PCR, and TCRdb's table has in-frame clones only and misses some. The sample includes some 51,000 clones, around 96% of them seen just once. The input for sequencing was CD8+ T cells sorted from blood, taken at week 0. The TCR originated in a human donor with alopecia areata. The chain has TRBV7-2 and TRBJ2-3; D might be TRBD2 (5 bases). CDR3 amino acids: CASSFTTGGSDTQYF. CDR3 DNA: TGTGCCAGCAGCTTTACCACCGGAGGATCGGATACGCAGTATTTT.